Listed below are T cell receptor beta chains from one sample, sequenced in a study of blood T cell repertoires in COVID-19. The method was immunoSEQ multiplex PCR; TCRdb's version includes in-frame clones alone and lacks a portion of them. The repertoire has 95,000 to 150,000 clones, approximately 77% of them found once; the top ten carry 7.9%. Sequenced: peripheral blood. Receptor source: a human donor in a cohort sampled during active COVID-19. Each CDR3 is given with its conserved first and last residue. D genes are given only for firm matches. Size tells how often a clone was seen (once, few, many) or the class of an expanded clone, and some rows leave it out.

j_call: TRBJ2-7; d_call: .; v_call: TRBV19; clone_size: .; cdr3_nt: TGTGCCAGTAGTACTCGAGGTGGCGAGCAGTACTTC; cdr3_aa: CASSTRGGEQYF
j_call: TRBJ1-3; d_call: .; v_call: TRBV10-3; clone_size: few; cdr3_nt: TGTGCCATCAGTGAGTCGAGTCACGCAAGCTCTGGAAACACCATATATTTT; cdr3_aa: CAISESSHASSGNTIYF
j_call: TRBJ2-7; d_call: TRBD1; v_call: TRBV19; clone_size: .; cdr3_nt: TGTGCCAGTAGTATAGTGTCCTGGACAGGGGCGTCAAGCTCCTACGAGCAGTACTTC; cdr3_aa: CASSIVSWTGASSSYEQYF
j_call: TRBJ1-5; d_call: .; v_call: TRBV19; clone_size: few; cdr3_nt: TGTGCCAGTAGTCCTGGGGGGGTAGGAGGGCCCCAGCATTTT; cdr3_aa: CASSPGGVGGPQHF
j_call: TRBJ1-1; d_call: TRBD1; v_call: TRBV4-1; clone_size: .; cdr3_nt: TGCGCCAGCAGCCAGGAAACCGACAGGGGCTTTATGAACACTGAAGCTTTCTTT; cdr3_aa: CASSQETDRGFMNTEAFF
j_call: TRBJ2-7; d_call: TRBD2; v_call: TRBV4-1; clone_size: .; cdr3_nt: TGCGCCAGCAGCCAGGGTAGCGGGGCCATATACGAGCAGTACTTC; cdr3_aa: CASSQGSGAIYEQYF
j_call: TRBJ2-7; d_call: TRBD2; v_call: TRBV4-1; clone_size: .; cdr3_nt: TGCGCCAGCAGCCAAGATGAAACTAGCGGGAGGTACGAGCAGTACTTC; cdr3_aa: CASSQDETSGRYEQYF
j_call: TRBJ1-1; d_call: TRBD1; v_call: TRBV4-1; clone_size: .; cdr3_nt: TGCGCCAGCAGCCAATTCGCGGGACAGTCGATATTGGGAGCTTTCTTT; cdr3_aa: CASSQFAGQSILGAFF
j_call: TRBJ2-1; d_call: TRBD2; v_call: TRBV6-5; clone_size: once; cdr3_nt: TGTGCCAGCGATCTAGCGGGAGCGCGTGAGCAGTTCTTC; cdr3_aa: CASDLAGAREQFF
j_call: TRBJ1-3; d_call: .; v_call: TRBV10-3; clone_size: .; cdr3_nt: TGTGCCATTCGCGGCCCGGGGGGGGCTGGCGGAAACACCATATATTTT; cdr3_aa: CAIRGPGGAGGNTIYF
j_call: TRBJ2-7; d_call: .; v_call: TRBV18; clone_size: .; cdr3_nt: TGTGCCAGCTCACAGGCGGGGGCGTCTTACGAGCAGTACTTC; cdr3_aa: CASSQAGASYEQYF
j_call: TRBJ1-1; d_call: .; v_call: TRBV5-1; clone_size: .; cdr3_nt: TGCGCCAGCAGCTTTTTACAGGAGCCGCTGGCTGAAGCTTTCTTT; cdr3_aa: CASSFLQEPLAEAFF
j_call: TRBJ1-5; d_call: .; v_call: TRBV27; clone_size: few; cdr3_nt: TGTGCCAGCAGTATAGGGGTTTTCGGCAATCAGCCCCAGCATTTT; cdr3_aa: CASSIGVFGNQPQHF
j_call: TRBJ2-1; d_call: TRBD1; v_call: TRBV6-5; clone_size: .; cdr3_nt: TGTGCCAGCAGTTACTCGAGTCCCGGACAGGGCAATGAGCAGTTCTTC; cdr3_aa: CASSYSSPGQGNEQFF
j_call: TRBJ1-2; d_call: .; v_call: TRBV15; clone_size: .; cdr3_nt: TGTGCCACCAGGGGGGGGGACTATGGCTACACCTTC; cdr3_aa: CATRGGDYGYTF
j_call: TRBJ1-6; d_call: TRBD1; v_call: TRBV9; clone_size: many; cdr3_nt: TGTGCCAGCAGCTCACACCTGACAGGGGCGGATTCACCCCTCCACTTT; cdr3_aa: CASSSHLTGADSPLHF
j_call: TRBJ2-7; d_call: TRBD1; v_call: TRBV29-1; clone_size: .; cdr3_nt: TGCAGCGTTCGCACAGGGGGTAGCTACGAGCAGTACTTC; cdr3_aa: CSVRTGGSYEQYF
j_call: TRBJ1-6; d_call: TRBD1; v_call: TRBV27; clone_size: .; cdr3_nt: TGTGCCAGCAGTTTTGAGGGGGCGCGGTATAATTCACCCCTCCACTTT; cdr3_aa: CASSFEGARYNSPLHF
j_call: TRBJ1-3; d_call: .; v_call: TRBV25-1; clone_size: once; cdr3_nt: TGTGCCAGCAGTGGTTTGACTGGAAGAAACACCATATATTTT; cdr3_aa: CASSGLTGRNTIYF
j_call: TRBJ2-7; d_call: TRBD2; v_call: TRBV28; clone_size: once; cdr3_nt: TGTGCCAGCAGTAGAGCGGGAGGGTTTTGGGAGCAGTACTTC; cdr3_aa: CASSRAGGFWEQYF
j_call: TRBJ2-7; d_call: .; v_call: TRBV19; clone_size: .; cdr3_nt: TGTGCCAGTAGTCTCGGAGAGGGGCAGTACTTC; cdr3_aa: CASSLGEGQYF
j_call: TRBJ1-3; d_call: .; v_call: TRBV5-1; clone_size: .; cdr3_nt: TGCGCCAGCAGCATACAGGGAGCTGGAAACACCATATATTTT; cdr3_aa: CASSIQGAGNTIYF
j_call: TRBJ2-7; d_call: TRBD1; v_call: TRBV7-9; clone_size: .; cdr3_nt: TGTGCCAGCAGCCTCTCTCCGGGACAGGCCTCCTACGAGCAGTACTTC; cdr3_aa: CASSLSPGQASYEQYF
j_call: TRBJ2-7; d_call: TRBD1; v_call: TRBV9; clone_size: .; cdr3_nt: TGTGCCAGCAGCGTAGCGACAGGGGACGAGCAGTACTTC; cdr3_aa: CASSVATGDEQYF
j_call: TRBJ2-7; d_call: .; v_call: TRBV15; clone_size: .; cdr3_nt: TGTGCCACCAGCAGAACCCTCAGGGTTTCATTCCACGAGCAGTACTTC; cdr3_aa: CATSRTLRVSFHEQYF
j_call: TRBJ1-5; d_call: .; v_call: TRBV5-6; clone_size: few; cdr3_nt: TGTGCCAGCAGCTTGGCGTCCAGCAATCAGCCCCAGCATTTT; cdr3_aa: CASSLASSNQPQHF
j_call: TRBJ1-1; d_call: .; v_call: TRBV12-3/TRBV12-4; clone_size: .; cdr3_nt: TGTGCCAGCAGTCCCTGGGGAGCCTCTGAAGCTTTCTTT; cdr3_aa: CASSPWGASEAFF
j_call: TRBJ2-5; d_call: TRBD2; v_call: TRBV7-8; clone_size: .; cdr3_nt: TGTGCCAGCAGCTCCCGGGACTATCAAGAGACCCAGTACTTC; cdr3_aa: CASSSRDYQETQYF
j_call: TRBJ1-6; d_call: .; v_call: TRBV4-2; clone_size: .; cdr3_nt: TGTGCCAGCAGCCAAGAAGGAGGGGAGGGTTCACCCCTCCACTTT; cdr3_aa: CASSQEGGEGSPLHF
j_call: TRBJ1-6; d_call: .; v_call: TRBV28; clone_size: .; cdr3_nt: TGTGCCAGCCGTTCCACAGGGTTAAATTCACCCCTCCACTTT; cdr3_aa: CASRSTGLNSPLHF
j_call: TRBJ1-4; d_call: TRBD1; v_call: TRBV4-1; clone_size: few; cdr3_nt: TGCGCCAGCAGCCAAGCGGTGACGGGACAGGGGGCTGATAATGAAAAACTGTTTTTT; cdr3_aa: CASSQAVTGQGADNEKLFF
j_call: TRBJ1-1; d_call: .; v_call: TRBV27; clone_size: .; cdr3_nt: TGTGCCAGCAGTATTACAGGGATTGGGGGCACTGAAGCTTTCTTT; cdr3_aa: CASSITGIGGTEAFF
j_call: TRBJ2-7; d_call: TRBD2; v_call: TRBV5-1; clone_size: .; cdr3_nt: TGCGCCAGCAGCCGAATTAGGACTAGCGCCTACGAGCAGTACTTC; cdr3_aa: CASSRIRTSAYEQYF
j_call: TRBJ2-7; d_call: TRBD2; v_call: TRBV4-1; clone_size: once; cdr3_nt: TGCGCCAGCAGCCAAGATATGGCTAGCGGGAGTAACGAGCAGTACTTC; cdr3_aa: CASSQDMASGSNEQYF
j_call: TRBJ1-5; d_call: .; v_call: TRBV10-2; clone_size: .; cdr3_nt: TGCGCCAGCAGTCCAGGGAGGGGTATTCAGCCCCAGCATTTT; cdr3_aa: CASSPGRGIQPQHF
j_call: TRBJ1-1; d_call: .; v_call: TRBV27; clone_size: .; cdr3_nt: TGTGCCAGCAGTCTCGGGGGGGCTGAAGCTTTCTTT; cdr3_aa: CASSLGGAEAFF
j_call: TRBJ1-5; d_call: .; v_call: TRBV7-8; clone_size: .; cdr3_nt: TGTGCCAGCAGCGTCGACAGTTATAGCAATCAGCCCCAGCATTTT; cdr3_aa: CASSVDSYSNQPQHF
j_call: TRBJ1-4; d_call: TRBD1; v_call: TRBV10-3; clone_size: .; cdr3_nt: TGTGCCATCAGCGGACAGGAAGACGGTGAAAAACTGTTTTTT; cdr3_aa: CAISGQEDGEKLFF
j_call: TRBJ2-7; d_call: TRBD1; v_call: TRBV27; clone_size: .; cdr3_nt: TGTGCCAGCAGTTTCTGGGACAGGGGTTCCGAGCAGTACTTC; cdr3_aa: CASSFWDRGSEQYF
j_call: TRBJ1-5; d_call: TRBD1; v_call: TRBV10-3; clone_size: once; cdr3_nt: TGTGCCATCAGCGACAGGGGTGGCCTTGGCAATCAGCCCCAGCATTTT; cdr3_aa: CAISDRGGLGNQPQHF
j_call: TRBJ1-4; d_call: TRBD1; v_call: TRBV7-2; clone_size: .; cdr3_nt: TGTGCCAGCAGCTTAGAACCCTGGACAGGGGGCGCGGGAGAAAAACTGTTTTTT; cdr3_aa: CASSLEPWTGGAGEKLFF
j_call: TRBJ2-7; d_call: TRBD2; v_call: TRBV24-1; clone_size: few; cdr3_nt: TGTGCCACCAGTGAAAGCGGGAGTAACTACGAGCAGTACTTC; cdr3_aa: CATSESGSNYEQYF
j_call: TRBJ2-1; d_call: TRBD2; v_call: TRBV27; clone_size: few; cdr3_nt: TGTGCCAGCAGTTTGTCTAGCGGGGCCCCCAATGAGCAGTTCTTC; cdr3_aa: CASSLSSGAPNEQFF
j_call: TRBJ2-6; d_call: TRBD2; v_call: TRBV19; clone_size: .; cdr3_nt: TGTGCCAGTAGTCCTTCTCCCGGACTAGCTGTGTCTGGGGCCAACGTCCTGACTTTC; cdr3_aa: CASSPSPGLAVSGANVLTF
j_call: TRBJ1-2; d_call: .; v_call: TRBV27; clone_size: .; cdr3_nt: TGTGCCAGCAGAGGAAGAACAGGGTATGGCTACACCTTC; cdr3_aa: CASRGRTGYGYTF
j_call: TRBJ2-3; d_call: TRBD2; v_call: TRBV6-5; clone_size: .; cdr3_nt: TGTGCCAGCAGTCTCGGACTAGCGGGCACAGATACGCAGTATTTT; cdr3_aa: CASSLGLAGTDTQYF
j_call: TRBJ1-1; d_call: .; v_call: TRBV11-2; clone_size: few; cdr3_nt: TGTGCCAGCAGCGGGGACGGGAGGAACACTGAAGCTTTCTTT; cdr3_aa: CASSGDGRNTEAFF
j_call: TRBJ2-7; d_call: TRBD2; v_call: TRBV6-6; clone_size: .; cdr3_nt: TGTGCCAGCACCCTGGGACTAGCGGAGGCCTACGAGCAGTACTTC; cdr3_aa: CASTLGLAEAYEQYF
j_call: TRBJ2-7; d_call: TRBD2; v_call: TRBV6-5; clone_size: .; cdr3_nt: TGTGCCGCCGAGACTAGCGGGAGGGGTGAGCAGTACTTC; cdr3_aa: CAAETSGRGEQYF
j_call: TRBJ1-3; d_call: .; v_call: TRBV5-1; clone_size: .; cdr3_nt: TGCGCCAGCAGCTTCGACAGCTCTGGAAACACCATATATTTT; cdr3_aa: CASSFDSSGNTIYF
j_call: TRBJ1-2; d_call: .; v_call: TRBV18; clone_size: few; cdr3_nt: TGTGCCAGCTCAACCGAACAGGAAGGGGTAGCTGGCTACACCTTC; cdr3_aa: CASSTEQEGVAGYTF
j_call: TRBJ1-1; d_call: TRBD1; v_call: TRBV4-1; clone_size: .; cdr3_nt: TGCGCCAGCAGCCAAGATCTGTCGACAGGGATCACTGAAGCTTTCTTT; cdr3_aa: CASSQDLSTGITEAFF
j_call: TRBJ1-5; d_call: .; v_call: TRBV7-8; clone_size: .; cdr3_nt: TGTGCCAGCAGCTCAGGGGTAGGGCAGCCCCAGCATTTT; cdr3_aa: CASSSGVGQPQHF
j_call: TRBJ1-4; d_call: .; v_call: TRBV3-1/TRBV3-2; clone_size: .; cdr3_nt: TGTGCCAGCAGCCAAGATACGGGCAGGGGCCATGAAAAACTGTTTTTT; cdr3_aa: CASSQDTGRGHEKLFF
j_call: TRBJ2-2; d_call: .; v_call: TRBV27; clone_size: few; cdr3_nt: TGTGCCAGCAGTTTGCGGTCCACCGGGGAGCTGTTTTTT; cdr3_aa: CASSLRSTGELFF
j_call: TRBJ2-1; d_call: TRBD2; v_call: TRBV18; clone_size: .; cdr3_nt: TGTGCCAGCTCACTTGCCATCGGACTAGCGGAAAGCTCCTACAATGAGCAGTTCTTC; cdr3_aa: CASSLAIGLAESSYNEQFF
j_call: TRBJ1-2; d_call: .; v_call: TRBV5-4; clone_size: .; cdr3_nt: TGTGCCAGCAGCTCGCCAGACATCCTCTATGGCTACACCTTC; cdr3_aa: CASSSPDILYGYTF
j_call: TRBJ1-1; d_call: .; v_call: TRBV5-1; clone_size: .; cdr3_nt: TGCGCCAGCAGCTTGGTAGGGGGGAACACTGAAGCTTTCTTT; cdr3_aa: CASSLVGGNTEAFF
j_call: TRBJ1-5; d_call: .; v_call: TRBV21-1; clone_size: .; cdr3_nt: TGTGCCAGCAGCAGCGGACGGGATAGCAATCAGCCCCAGCATTTT; cdr3_aa: CASSSGRDSNQPQHF